The rows below give T cell receptor beta chains drawn from one sample of a study of T cell responses to AZD1222 COVID-19 vaccine. Here immunoSEQ multiplex PCR was the method, and the copy in TCRdb shows in-frame clones only, minus some. This sample yields roughly 160,000 clones, of which about 90% are seen a single time; approximately 1.2% belongs to the top ten. The input for sequencing was peripheral blood, taken 28 days after the second AZD1222 dose. These receptor sequences come from an adult who received the AZD1222 COVID-19 vaccine. CDR3s include the opening cysteine and the closing phenylalanine or tryptophan. The D gene is left open where the match is weak. Clone size is given for some rows only: seen once, a few or many times, or a class if the clone is expanded.

J gene,D gene,clone size,V gene,CDR3 protein,CDR3 DNA
TRBJ2-1,TRBD2,.,TRBV9,CASSPGTSGFNEQFF,TGTGCCAGCAGTCCGGGGACTAGCGGGTTCAATGAGCAGTTCTTC
TRBJ2-3,TRBD2,.,TRBV29-1,CISGGPGDTQYF,TGCATTTCGGGAGGGCCGGGAGATACGCAGTATTTT
TRBJ1-4,TRBD1,.,TRBV2,CASSVYRGTNEKLFF,TGTGCCAGCAGTGTATACAGGGGAACAAATGAAAAACTGTTTTTT
TRBJ2-4,.,.,TRBV7-9,CASSPVSGLAKNIQYF,TGTGCCAGCAGCCCCGTTTCGGGCCTAGCCAAAAACATTCAGTACTTC
TRBJ1-2,.,once,TRBV6-2/TRBV6-3,CASSTREHYGYTF,TGTGCCAGCAGTACCCGGGAACACTATGGCTACACCTTC
TRBJ2-3,.,once,TRBV10-3,CAISDGTSTDTQYF,TGTGCCATCAGTGACGGGACTAGCACAGATACGCAGTATTTT
TRBJ1-2,.,.,TRBV5-1,CASSLWGANYGYTF,TGCGCCAGCAGCTTATGGGGAGCGAACTATGGCTACACCTTC
TRBJ1-3,TRBD1,.,TRBV4-1,CASSAQLGQGKSSGNTIYF,TGCGCCAGCAGCGCACAGCTCGGACAGGGCAAAAGCTCTGGAAACACCATATATTTT
TRBJ2-2,.,.,TRBV25-1,CASSPKVGAPNTGELFF,TGTGCCAGCAGCCCAAAGGTGGGGGCCCCGAACACCGGGGAGCTGTTTTTT
TRBJ1-1,.,.,TRBV6-5,CASSELVGEAFF,TGTGCCAGCAGCGAGCTGGTCGGTGAAGCTTTCTTT
TRBJ1-3,.,.,TRBV4-1,CASSQVGNSGNTIYF,TGCGCCAGCAGCCAAGTGGGTAACTCTGGAAACACCATATATTTT
TRBJ2-1,TRBD2,.,TRBV29-1,CSVERAGGYNEQFF,TGCAGCGTTGAAAGGGCGGGGGGGTACAATGAGCAGTTCTTC
TRBJ2-7,.,.,TRBV7-8,CASSLADEQYF,TGTGCCAGCAGCTTAGCCGACGAGCAGTACTTC
TRBJ1-2,.,.,TRBV9,CASSVVGGGYTF,TGTGCCAGCAGCGTAGTGGGAGGTGGCTACACCTTC
TRBJ1-4,.,.,TRBV27,CASSARDRPTNEKLFF,TGTGCCAGCAGTGCCCGTGACAGGCCAACTAATGAAAAACTGTTTTTT
TRBJ2-7,TRBD2,.,TRBV2,CASSSRLAGVYEQYF,TGTGCCAGCAGTAGCAGACTAGCGGGGGTATACGAGCAGTACTTC
TRBJ1-6,.,.,TRBV9,CASSPGQMAGSPLHF,TGTGCCAGCAGCCCCGGACAGATGGCGGGATCACCCCTCCACTTT
TRBJ1-5,.,.,TRBV7-2,CASSSEGGSQQPQHF,TGTGCCAGCAGCTCGGAGGGTGGCAGTCAACAGCCCCAGCATTTT
TRBJ1-2,.,.,TRBV19,CASSSHRAGAYGYTF,TGTGCCAGTAGTTCTCACAGGGCAGGGGCCTATGGCTACACCTTC
TRBJ1-6,.,.,TRBV30,CAWMRNYNSPLHF,TGTGCCTGGATGAGGAACTATAATTCACCCCTCCACTTT